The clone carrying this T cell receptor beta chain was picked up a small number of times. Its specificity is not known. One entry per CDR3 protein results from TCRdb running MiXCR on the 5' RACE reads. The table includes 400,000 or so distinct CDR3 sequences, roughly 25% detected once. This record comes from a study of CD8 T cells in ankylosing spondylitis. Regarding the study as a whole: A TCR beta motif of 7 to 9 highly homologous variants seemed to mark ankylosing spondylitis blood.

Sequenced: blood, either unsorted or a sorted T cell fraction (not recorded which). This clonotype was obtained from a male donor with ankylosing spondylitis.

CDR3 amino acids: CASSRGTGNTEAFF. DNA of the CDR3: TGTGCCAGCAGTCGGGGGACAGGGAACACTGAAGCTTTCTTT. This chain links TRBV6-1 with TRBJ1-1; 8 bases are a match to TRBD1. Germline-derived CDR1 and CDR2 are MNHNS and SASEGT. V gave up 5 bases and J gave up 1 base; unmatched junction bases: 3. The CDR3 length is 14 residues.